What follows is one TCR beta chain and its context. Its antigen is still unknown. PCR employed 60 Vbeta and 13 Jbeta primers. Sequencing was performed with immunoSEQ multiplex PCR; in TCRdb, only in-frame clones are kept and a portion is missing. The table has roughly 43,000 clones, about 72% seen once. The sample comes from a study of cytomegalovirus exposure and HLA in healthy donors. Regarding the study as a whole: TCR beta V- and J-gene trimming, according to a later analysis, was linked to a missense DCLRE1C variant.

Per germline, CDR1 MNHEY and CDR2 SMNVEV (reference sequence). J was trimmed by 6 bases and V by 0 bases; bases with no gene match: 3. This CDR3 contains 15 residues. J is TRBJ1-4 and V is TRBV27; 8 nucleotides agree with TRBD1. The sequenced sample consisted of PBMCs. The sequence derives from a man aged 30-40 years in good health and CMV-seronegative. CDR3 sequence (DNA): TGTGCCAGCAGTTTATCCCCAGGGGGCCATGAAAAACTGTTTTTT. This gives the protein CASSLSPGGHEKLFF.